The 9 T cell receptor beta chains in this list originate from one sample, sequenced in a study of naive and memory T cell subsets. Whole-study findings and limits: Naive repertoires, especially CD8, held a few larger clonotypes, possibly memory cells re-expressing CD45RA.

Two oligonucleotides, mixed equimolar, formed the beta constant-region primer covering TRBC1 and TRBC2. The ligated cDNA underwent four PCR rounds using SP2 and nested alpha and beta constant-region primers. TCRdb re-called the UMI-ligation and nested PCR reads through MiXCR, storing one row per CDR3 protein. The sample lists about 150,000 distinct CDR3 sequences; about 23% were seen once. Their cognate antigens are unknown. Source material: naive CD4+ T cells from blood. The receptor set was obtained from a human donor in good health.

V gene TRBV6-2 or TRBV6-3 combines with J gene TRBJ1-1, with D uncertain. The CDR3 runs to 13 residues. Trimming took 6 bases from V and 1 from J, leaving 9 bases between them. Germline V gene lookup returns CDR1 MNHEY and CDR2 SVGEGT. CDR3 sequence reads: CASRPLENTEAFF. The CDR3 region has the DNA TGTGCCAGCAGACCGCTTGAGAACACTGAAGCTTTCTTT.

This clonotype was recorded a few times. This is likely a read error, given that the CDR3 carries no conserved phenylalanine or tryptophan at its end. The chain combines TRBV11-2 with TRBJ2-7; 8 nucleotides align to TRBD2. The CDR3 spans 18 residues. The V segment lost 7 bases and the J segment 0 bases; nucleotides outside the gene matches: 17. CDR1 is SGHAT and CDR2 is FQNNGV in the germline V gene. CDR3 protein: CASTRGRLARINSYEQYS. DNA of the CDR3: TGTGCCAGCACGCGTGGGCGACTAGCGAGAATAAACTCCTACGAGCAGTACTCC.

This clonotype turned up a few times. The rearrangement uses TRBV20-1 and TRBJ2-3, with D perhaps matching TRBD2 (6 bases). This CDR3 spans 15 amino acids. Germline CDR1 is DFQATT and CDR2 is SNEGSKA (reference sequence). The V end was cut by 6 bases, the J end by 2 bases, with 18 bases between. The CDR3: CSAFQAASVTDTQYF. The DNA of the CDR3 is TGCAGTGCATTCCAGGCGGCTAGCGTCACAGATACGCAGTATTTT.

This chain connects TRBV7-9 to TRBJ1-4; possible D gene TRBD1, 5 bases. V lost 5 bases and J lost 8, with 12 bases in between. Germline CDR1 is SEHNR and CDR2 is FQNEAQ (reference sequence). The length of the CDR3 is 13 residues. The CDR3 DNA is TGTGCCAGCAGCCAAGGGGTCGGCGAAAAACTGTTTTTT. Amino acids: CASSQGVGEKLFF.

This sequence joins TRBV12-3 or TRBV12-4 and TRBJ1-2, with D unclear. The CDR3 is 17 residues long. Trimming shortened V by 7 bases and J by 6 bases, and 27 bases separated the two germline ends. CDR3 loop: CASTNPGLQHRRDGYTF. The DNA for the CDR3 is TGTGCCAGCACCAATCCGGGTTTACAGCACCGTCGAGATGGCTACACCTTC.

This clonotype came up a few times. The chain couples TRBV7-2 to TRBJ2-7, with TRBD1 matching over 10 bases. Germline CDR1 is SGHTA and CDR2 is FQGNSA. Unmatched junction bases numbered 4, after V lost 1 base and J lost 4 bases. The CDR3 spans 15 residues. The CDR3 region has the DNA TGTGCCAGCAGCTTAGTACGGGACAGGGGATACGAGCAGTACTTC. Its protein product is CASSLVRDRGYEQYF.

The chain recombines TRBV25-1 with TRBJ2-1, with 10 bases fitting TRBD2. This CDR3 spans 12 amino acids. Germline values: CDR1 MGHDK, CDR2 SYGVNS. Losses at the gene ends were 6 bases for V and 15 bases for J; bases not matched to a gene: 8. The CDR3 region has the DNA TGTGCCAGCAGGGCTAGCGGGAGAACGTGGTTCTTC. It encodes CASRASGRTWFF. The full variable domain, its missing parts supplied by reference TRBV25-1 and TRBJ2-1, is EADIYQTPRYLVIGTGKKITLECSQTMGHDKMYWYQQDPGMELHLIHYSYGVNSTEKGDLSSESTVSRIRTEHFPLTLESARPSHTSQYLCASRASGRTWFFGPGTRLTVL.

This chain uses TRBV7-9 with TRBJ2-6; possibly TRBD2 for D (6 bases). CDR3 length: 16 residues. Trimming removed 7 bases at V and 3 bases at J, with 16 bases between. CDR1 and CDR2 from the germline V gene are SEHNR and FQNEAQ (reference sequence). The chain's CDR3 is CASTLGGVGGANVLTF. The CDR3 nucleotides read TGTGCCAGCACCCTTGGCGGGGTTGGTGGGGCCAACGTCCTGACTTTC.

The V and J genes are TRBV9 and TRBJ2-3; no definite D call. This CDR3 has 16 amino acids. The V end lost 0 bases, the J end lost 1 base, and 12 bases lay between the germline ends. Germline-derived CDR1 and CDR2 are SGDLS and YYNGEE. The CDR3 nucleotides are TGTGCCAGCAGCGTAGATGGCAGCATCGGCACAGATACGCAGTATTTT. Residues: CASSVDGSIGTDTQYF.